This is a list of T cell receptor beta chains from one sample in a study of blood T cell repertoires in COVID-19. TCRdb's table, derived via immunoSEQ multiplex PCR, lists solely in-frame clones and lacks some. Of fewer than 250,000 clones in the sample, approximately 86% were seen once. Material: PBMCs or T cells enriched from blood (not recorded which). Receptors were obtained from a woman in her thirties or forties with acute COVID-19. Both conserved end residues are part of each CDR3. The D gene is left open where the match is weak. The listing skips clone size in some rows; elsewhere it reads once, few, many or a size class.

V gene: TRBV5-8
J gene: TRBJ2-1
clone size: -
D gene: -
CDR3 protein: CASSFWGSSNEQFF
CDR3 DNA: TGTGCCAGCAGCTTTTGGGGCAGCAGCAATGAGCAGTTCTTC

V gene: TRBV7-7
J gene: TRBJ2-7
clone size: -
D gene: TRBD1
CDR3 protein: CASSLGQGALYEQYF
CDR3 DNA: TGTGCCAGCAGCCTCGGACAGGGGGCCCTCTACGAGCAGTACTTC

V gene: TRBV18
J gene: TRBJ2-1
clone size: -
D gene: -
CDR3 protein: CASSLGRAKDEQFF
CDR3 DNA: TGTGCCAGCTCACTCGGCAGGGCGAAGGATGAGCAGTTCTTC

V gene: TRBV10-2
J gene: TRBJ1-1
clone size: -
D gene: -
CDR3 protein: CASSGANEGHGTEAFF
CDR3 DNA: TGCGCCAGCAGTGGGGCCAATGAGGGACATGGGACTGAAGCTTTCTTT

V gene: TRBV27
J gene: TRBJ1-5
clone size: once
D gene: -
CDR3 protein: CASGWEQPQHF
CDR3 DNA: TGTGCCAGCGGTTGGGAGCAGCCCCAGCATTTT

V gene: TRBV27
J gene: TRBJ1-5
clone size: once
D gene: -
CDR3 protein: CASSFTNNQPQHF
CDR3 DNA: TGTGCCAGCAGTTTCACTAACAATCAGCCCCAGCATTTT

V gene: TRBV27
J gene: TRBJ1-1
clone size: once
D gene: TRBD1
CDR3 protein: CASSLRQGMNTEAFF
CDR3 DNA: TGTGCCAGCAGTCTCAGACAGGGAATGAACACTGAAGCTTTCTTT

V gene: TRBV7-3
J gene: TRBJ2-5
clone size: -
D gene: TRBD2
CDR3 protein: CASSLSGTTIGETQYF
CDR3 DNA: TGTGCCAGCAGTTTATCCGGGACTACAATTGGGGAGACCCAGTACTTC

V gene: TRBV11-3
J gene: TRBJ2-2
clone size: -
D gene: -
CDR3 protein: CASSLGASAGELFF
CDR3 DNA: TGTGCCAGCAGCTTAGGGGCTAGCGCCGGGGAGCTGTTTTTT

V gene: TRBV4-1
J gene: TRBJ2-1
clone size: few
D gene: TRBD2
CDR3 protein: CASSQALRGDNEQFF
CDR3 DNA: TGCGCCAGCAGCCAAGCCTTGCGGGGGGACAATGAGCAGTTCTTC

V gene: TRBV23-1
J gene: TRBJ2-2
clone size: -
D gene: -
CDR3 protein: CASSLTGRVTGELFF
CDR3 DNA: TGCGCCAGCAGCCTCACAGGGAGGGTCACCGGGGAGCTGTTTTTT

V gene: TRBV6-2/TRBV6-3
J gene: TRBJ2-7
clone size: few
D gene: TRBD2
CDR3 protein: CASSPWASGSYEQYF
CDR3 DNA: TGTGCCAGCAGCCCCTGGGCTAGCGGGAGCTACGAGCAGTACTTC

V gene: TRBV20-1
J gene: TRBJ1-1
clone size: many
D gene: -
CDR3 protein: CSATLEAEAFF
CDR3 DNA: TGCAGTGCCACCCTGGAGGCTGAAGCTTTCTTT

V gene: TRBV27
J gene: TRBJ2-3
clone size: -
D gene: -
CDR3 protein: CASRGRGTDTQYF
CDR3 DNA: TGTGCCAGCCGCGGAAGAGGGACAGATACGCAGTATTTT

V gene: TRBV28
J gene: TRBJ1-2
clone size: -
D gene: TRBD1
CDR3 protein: CASSLDRVGNGYTF
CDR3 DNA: TGTGCCAGCAGTTTGGACAGGGTGGGGAATGGCTACACCTTC

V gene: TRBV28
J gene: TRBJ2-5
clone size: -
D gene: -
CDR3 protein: CASSSTGRTRETQYF
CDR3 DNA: TGTGCCAGCAGTTCCACAGGCCGAACACGAGAGACCCAGTACTTC

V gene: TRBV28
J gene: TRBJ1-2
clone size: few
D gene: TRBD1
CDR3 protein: CASSFRDRVNYGYTF
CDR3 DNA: TGTGCCAGCAGTTTCCGGGACAGGGTCAACTATGGCTACACCTTC

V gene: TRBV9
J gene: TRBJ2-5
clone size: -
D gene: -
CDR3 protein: CASSPWGVAQETQYF
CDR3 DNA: TGTGCCAGCAGCCCATGGGGCGTAGCCCAAGAGACCCAGTACTTC

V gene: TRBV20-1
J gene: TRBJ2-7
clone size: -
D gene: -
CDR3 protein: CSASRGEQYF
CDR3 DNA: TGCAGTGCTAGCAGGGGTGAGCAGTACTTC

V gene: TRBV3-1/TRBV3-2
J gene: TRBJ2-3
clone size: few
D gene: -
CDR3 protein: CASSRITSTDTQYF
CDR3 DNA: TGTGCCAGCAGCCGAATTACTAGCACAGATACGCAGTATTTT

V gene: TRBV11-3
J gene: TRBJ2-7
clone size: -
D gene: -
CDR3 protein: CASSSSSTSSNEQYF
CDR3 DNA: TGTGCCAGCAGCTCAAGTTCAACTAGCAGTAACGAGCAGTACTTC

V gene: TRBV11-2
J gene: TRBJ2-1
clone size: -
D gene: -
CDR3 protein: CASSFRGSGLLYNEQFF
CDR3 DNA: TGTGCCAGCAGCTTCAGGGGGAGCGGGCTCCTCTACAATGAGCAGTTCTTC

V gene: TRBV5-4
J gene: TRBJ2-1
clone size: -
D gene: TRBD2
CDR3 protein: CATERGNEQFF
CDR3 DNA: TGTGCCACGGAGCGGGGCAATGAGCAGTTCTTC

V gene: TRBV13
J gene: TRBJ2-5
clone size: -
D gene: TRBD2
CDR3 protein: CAVQGGAETQYF
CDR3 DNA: TGTGCCGTGCAGGGAGGGGCAGAGACCCAGTACTTC

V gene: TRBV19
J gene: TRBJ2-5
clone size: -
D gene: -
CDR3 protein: CASSIRGQETQYF
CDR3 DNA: TGTGCCAGTAGTATTCGGGGACAAGAGACCCAGTACTTC

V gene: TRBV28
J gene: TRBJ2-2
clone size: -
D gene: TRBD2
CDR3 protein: CASSRGTSLVAGELFF
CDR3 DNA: TGTGCCAGCAGCCGAGGGACTAGCCTGGTGGCCGGGGAGCTGTTTTTT

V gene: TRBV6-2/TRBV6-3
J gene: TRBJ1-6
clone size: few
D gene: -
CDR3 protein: CASSYPSLASNSPLHF
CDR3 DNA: TGTGCCAGCAGTTACCCGTCCCTGGCAAGTAATTCACCCCTCCACTTT

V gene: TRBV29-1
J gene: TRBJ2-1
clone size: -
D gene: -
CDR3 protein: CSVDLGRINEQFF
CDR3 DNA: TGCAGCGTTGATTTGGGCAGAATCAATGAGCAGTTCTTC

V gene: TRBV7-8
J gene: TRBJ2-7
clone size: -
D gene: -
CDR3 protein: CASSLGAEQYF
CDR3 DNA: TGTGCCAGCAGCTTGGGAGCCGAGCAGTACTTC

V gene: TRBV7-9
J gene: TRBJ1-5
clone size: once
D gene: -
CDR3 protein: CASSREYSNQPQHF
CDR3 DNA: TGTGCCAGCAGCCGCGAGTATAGCAATCAGCCCCAGCATTTT

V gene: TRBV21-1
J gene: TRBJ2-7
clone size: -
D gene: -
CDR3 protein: CASSMRLAGVACEQYF
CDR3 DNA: TGTGCCAGCAGCATGAGACTAGCGGGAGTTGCGTGCGAGCAGTACTTC

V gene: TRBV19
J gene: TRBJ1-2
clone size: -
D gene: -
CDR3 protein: CASINGAVPGGYTF
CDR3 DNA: TGTGCCAGTATTAATGGGGCCGTCCCTGGGGGCTACACCTTC

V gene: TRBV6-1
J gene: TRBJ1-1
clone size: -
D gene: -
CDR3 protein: CASSERGNTEAFF
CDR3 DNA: TGTGCCAGCAGTGAACGGGGGAACACTGAAGCTTTCTTT

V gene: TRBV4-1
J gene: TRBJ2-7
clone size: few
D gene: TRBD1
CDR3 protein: CASSQRQGSYEQYF
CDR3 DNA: TGCGCCAGCAGCCAGAGACAGGGTTCCTACGAGCAGTACTTC

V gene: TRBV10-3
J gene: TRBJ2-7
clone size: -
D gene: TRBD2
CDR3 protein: CAISKTSGSHEQYF
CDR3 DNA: TGTGCCATCAGTAAGACTAGCGGGAGCCACGAGCAGTACTTC

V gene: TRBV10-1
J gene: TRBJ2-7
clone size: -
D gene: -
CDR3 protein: CASTPDRSPYEQYF
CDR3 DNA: TGCGCCAGCACCCCCGACAGGAGCCCCTACGAGCAGTACTTC

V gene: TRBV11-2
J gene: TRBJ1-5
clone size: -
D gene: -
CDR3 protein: CASSLDGLSNQPQHF
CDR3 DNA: TGTGCCAGCAGCTTAGACGGTCTTAGCAATCAGCCCCAGCATTTT

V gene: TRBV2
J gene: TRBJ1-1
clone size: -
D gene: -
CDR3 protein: CASKRRGTEAFF
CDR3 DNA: TGTGCCAGCAAGAGAAGGGGCACTGAAGCTTTCTTT

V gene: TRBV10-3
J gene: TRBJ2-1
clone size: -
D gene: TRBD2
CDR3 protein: CATAVPGLAVSNEQFF
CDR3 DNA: TGTGCCACCGCTGTGCCGGGACTAGCGGTCTCAAATGAGCAGTTCTTC

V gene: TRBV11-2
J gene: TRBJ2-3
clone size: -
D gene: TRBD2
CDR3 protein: CASSSPSGRAKTDTQYF
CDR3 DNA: TGTGCCAGCAGCTCCCCTAGCGGGAGGGCCAAGACGGATACGCAGTATTTT

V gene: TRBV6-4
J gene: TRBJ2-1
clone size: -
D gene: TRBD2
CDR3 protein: CASHSSYSGRAYNEQFF
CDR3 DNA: TGTGCCAGCCATTCTTCGTATAGCGGGAGGGCCTACAATGAGCAGTTCTTC

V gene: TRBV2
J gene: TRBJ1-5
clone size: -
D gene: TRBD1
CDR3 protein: CASSRNRGSNQPQHF
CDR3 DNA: TGTGCCAGCAGTAGGAACAGGGGGAGCAATCAGCCCCAGCATTTT

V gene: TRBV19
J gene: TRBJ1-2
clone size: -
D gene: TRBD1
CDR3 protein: CASSMRDRLYGYTF
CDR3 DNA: TGTGCCAGTAGTATGAGGGACAGACTCTATGGCTACACCTTC

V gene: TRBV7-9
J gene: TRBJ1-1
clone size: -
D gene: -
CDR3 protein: CASSSITQGRAFF
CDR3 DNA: TGTGCCAGCAGCTCCATCACACAGGGAAGGGCTTTCTTT